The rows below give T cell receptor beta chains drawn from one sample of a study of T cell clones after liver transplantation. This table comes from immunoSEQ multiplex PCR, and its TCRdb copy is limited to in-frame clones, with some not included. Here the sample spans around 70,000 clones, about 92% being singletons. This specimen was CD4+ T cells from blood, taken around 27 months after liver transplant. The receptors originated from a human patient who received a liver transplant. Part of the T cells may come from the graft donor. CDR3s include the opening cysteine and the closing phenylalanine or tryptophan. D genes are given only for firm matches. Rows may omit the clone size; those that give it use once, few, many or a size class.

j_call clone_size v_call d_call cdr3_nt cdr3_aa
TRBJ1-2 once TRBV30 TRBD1 TGTGCCTGGAGTAAAGACAGGGAGGGCTACACCTTC CAWSKDREGYTF
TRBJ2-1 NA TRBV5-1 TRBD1 TGCGCCAGCAGCTCCGGGACAGGGCTCGATGAGCAGTTCTTC CASSSGTGLDEQFF
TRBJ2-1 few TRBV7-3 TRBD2 TGTGCCAGCAGTCCCACTAGCGGGAGGAGGTATGAGCAGTTCTTC CASSPTSGRRYEQFF
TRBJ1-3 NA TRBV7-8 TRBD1 TGTGCCAGCAGCCTTACCAGGACAGGGGGAATTGGGGGAAACACCATATATTTT CASSLTRTGGIGGNTIYF
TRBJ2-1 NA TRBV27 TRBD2 TGTGCCAGCAGTCCAATGGTGGGACTATCTTCCTACAATGAGCAGTTCTTC CASSPMVGLSSYNEQFF
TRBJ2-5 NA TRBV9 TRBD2 TGTGCCAGCAGCCCTATAGATACTAGCGGACAAGAGACCCAGTACTTC CASSPIDTSGQETQYF
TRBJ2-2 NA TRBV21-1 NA TGTGCCAGCAGCAAAGAGGGGTCACAGCCAATGAACACCGGGGAGCTGTTTTTT CASSKEGSQPMNTGELFF
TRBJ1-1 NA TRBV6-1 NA TGTGCCTCCCGACGGTGGAACACTGAAGCTTTCTTT CASRRWNTEAFF
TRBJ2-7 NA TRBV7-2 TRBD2 TGTGCCAGCAGCCCCGGGACTAGGCGCGAGCAGTACTTC CASSPGTRREQYF
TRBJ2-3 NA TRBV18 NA TGTGCCAGCTCCTCGGGTCTTGCCAACCGGGATACGCAGTATTTT CASSSGLANRDTQYF
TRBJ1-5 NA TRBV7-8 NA TGTGCCAGCCCGGGGGAGGCAAGGCAGCCCCAGCATTTT CASPGEARQPQHF
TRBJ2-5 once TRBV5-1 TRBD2 TGCGCCAGCAGCCTGACTAGCGGAGGCCAAGAGACCCAGTACTTC CASSLTSGGQETQYF
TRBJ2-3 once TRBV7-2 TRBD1 TGTGCCAGCAGCTCTTGGACAGGGGGAGATACGCAGTATTTT CASSSWTGGDTQYF
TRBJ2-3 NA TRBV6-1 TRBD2 TGTGCCAGCCGTCTAGCGGGAGGGGTAGATACGCAGTATTTT CASRLAGGVDTQYF
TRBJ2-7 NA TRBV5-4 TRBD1 TGTGCCAGCAGCTACGGACAGGACTCCTACGAGCAGTACTTC CASSYGQDSYEQYF
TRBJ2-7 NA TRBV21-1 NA TGTGCCAGCAGCAAGCCCGGGACCCGTTCCGGCGAGCAGTACTTC CASSKPGTRSGEQYF
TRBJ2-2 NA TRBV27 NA TGTGCCAGCAGGGATAGGGAGCGGGACACCCGGGGCACCGGGGAGCTGTTTTTT CASRDRERDTRGTGELFF
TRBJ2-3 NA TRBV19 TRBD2 TGTGCCAGTAACCCAAACGGGGGGGTAGCAGATACGCAGTATTTT CASNPNGGVADTQYF
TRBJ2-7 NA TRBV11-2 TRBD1 TGTGCCAGCAGCCCCAAAGCTCAGACAGGGGGCGTCTACGAGCAGTACTTC CASSPKAQTGGVYEQYF
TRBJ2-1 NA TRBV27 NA TGTGCCAGCAGGATGGGAGGGGGGTCCTACAATGAGCAGTTCTTC CASRMGGGSYNEQFF
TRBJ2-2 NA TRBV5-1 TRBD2 TGCGCCAGCACCGGGACTACCTCGAGCACCGGGGAGCTGTTTTTT CASTGTTSSTGELFF
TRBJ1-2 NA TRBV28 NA TGTGCCAGCAGCCTGGGGGGCGCTGGGGGTGGCTACACCTTC CASSLGGAGGGYTF
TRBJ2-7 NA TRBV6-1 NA TGTGCCAGCAGTGAGTTATCCGAGCAGTACTTC CASSELSEQYF
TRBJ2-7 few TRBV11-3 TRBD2 TGTGCCAGCAGCTCCCGAGGGCAGCGGGGAACCCCCTACGAGCAGTACTTC CASSSRGQRGTPYEQYF
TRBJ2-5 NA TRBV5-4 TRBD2 TGTGCCAGCAGCTTGGTTCTAGCGGGACAAGAGACCCAGTACTTC CASSLVLAGQETQYF
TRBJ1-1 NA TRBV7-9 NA TGTGCCAGCAGACCAACGGGGGGGAACACTGAAGCTTTCTTT CASRPTGGNTEAFF
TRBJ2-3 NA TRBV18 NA TGTGCCAGCTCACCAGCATTCGGGGCAGATACGCAGTATTTT CASSPAFGADTQYF
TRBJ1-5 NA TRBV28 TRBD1 TGTGCCAGCGAGAGACAGGGGGGGCAGCCCCAGCATTTT CASERQGGQPQHF
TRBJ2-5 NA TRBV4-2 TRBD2 TGTGCCAGCAGCCAAGATTCGTGGGGGACTAGTCAAGAGACCCAGTACTTC CASSQDSWGTSQETQYF
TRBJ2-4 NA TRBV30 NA TGTGCCTGGAGGGCTACCCGGAACCCGGGGATTCAGTACTTC CAWRATRNPGIQYF
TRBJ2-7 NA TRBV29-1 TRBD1 TGCAGCGTAACCCAGACAGGGTTCTACGAGCAGTACTTC CSVTQTGFYEQYF
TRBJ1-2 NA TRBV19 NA TGTGCCAGTAGTATTGCAGGAAATGGCTACACCTTC CASSIAGNGYTF
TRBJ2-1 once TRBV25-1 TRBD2 TGTGCCAGCAGTAGGAGCGGGAGGGGTGAGCAGTTCTTC CASSRSGRGEQFF
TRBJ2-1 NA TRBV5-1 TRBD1 TGCGCCAGCAGCTTGGCCGAGGGGGCGCGGACCTTTGAGCAGTTCTTC CASSLAEGARTFEQFF
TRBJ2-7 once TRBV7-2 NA TGTGCCAGCAGCCCCACTTCAGGAATCTTCTACGAGCAGTACTTC CASSPTSGIFYEQYF
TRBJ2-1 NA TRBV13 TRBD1 TGTGCCAGCAGACCAGGGTCGGGACAGGGGTCCAATGAGCAGTTCTTC CASRPGSGQGSNEQFF
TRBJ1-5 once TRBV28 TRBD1 TGTGCCAGCAGTCGGACAGGACAGCCCCAGCATTTT CASSRTGQPQHF
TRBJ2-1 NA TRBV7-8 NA TGTGCCAGCAGCTTAGCGCTAACTATCAATGAGCAGTTCTTC CASSLALTINEQFF
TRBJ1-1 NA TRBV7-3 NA TGTGCCAGCGGACCCCACGGGAACACTGAAGCTTTCTTT CASGPHGNTEAFF
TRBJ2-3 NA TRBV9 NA TGTGCCAGCAGCGTAGAACAGCGCACAGATACGCAGTATTTT CASSVEQRTDTQYF
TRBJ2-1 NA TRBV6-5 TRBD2 TGTGCCAGCAGAAGACTAGCGGGAGCGGTCAATGAGCAGTTCTTC CASRRLAGAVNEQFF
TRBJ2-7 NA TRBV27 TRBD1 TGTGCCAGCAGGGCAACAGGGGGCTTACTACTAGCTCCCCACGAGCAGTACTTC CASRATGGLLLAPHEQYF
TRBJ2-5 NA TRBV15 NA TGTGCCACCAGCAGAGATCCGAACCGACTCCAAGAGACCCAGTACTTC CATSRDPNRLQETQYF
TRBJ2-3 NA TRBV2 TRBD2 TGTGCAGCTAGCGGGAGGAACGCAGATACGCAGTATTTT CAASGRNADTQYF
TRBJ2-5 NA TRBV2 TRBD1 TGTGCCAGCAGTGGGGACAGGGGGAGTCAAGAGACCCAGTACTTC CASSGDRGSQETQYF
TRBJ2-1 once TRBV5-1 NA TGCGCCAGCAGCAACACCCCTTCTTACAATGAGCAGTTCTTC CASSNTPSYNEQFF
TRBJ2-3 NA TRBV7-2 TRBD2 TGTGCCAGCAGCTTAGGGAGCACTAGCGGGACAGATACGCAGTATTTT CASSLGSTSGTDTQYF